This entry lists 21 T cell receptor beta chains sequenced from one sample in a study of T cells in Graves' hyperthyroidism and ophthalmopathy (dated by TCRdb to about 2019). Libraries came from multiplex PCR. Reads for this sample came from an Illumina HiSeq 2000. The TCR beta CDR3 regions were amplified from the RNA transcripts. For the first round of RT-PCR on the TCR CDR3, the HTBI primer set was used together with the Qiagen OneStep RT-PCR kit. TCRdb applied fastp at Q25 and MiXCR to the public reads, then kept only in-frame beta chains. Every distinct CDR3 protein forms one entry, paired with its most common genes and DNA. Within this sample are a few hundred thousand distinct CDR3 sequences, with more than 12% of them counted one time only. The top ten clonotypes cover around 20% of the sample. Sequencing input: blood. These receptors came from a woman in her 30s with Graves' ophthalmopathy.

The chain is built from TRBV6-1 and TRBJ1-4; D is possibly TRBD1 (6 bases). Germline V CDR1 and CDR2: MNHNS, SASEGT. The V end was cut by 3 bases, the J end by 7 bases, with 15 bases between. There are 15 residues in the CDR3. The CDR3 DNA is TGTGCCAGCAGTGAGGGGGCCCTCCCCCCTGAAAAACTGTTTTTT. Translated, it gives CASSEGALPPEKLFF.

The chain employs TRBV10-3 and TRBJ1-3; D unresolved. Trimming removed 8 bases from V and 2 bases from J, with 7 bases in between. The germline CDR1 and CDR2 sequences are ENHRY and SYGVKD. This CDR3 has 12 residues. CDR3 in amino acids: CAIAKTGNTIYF. In nucleotides, the CDR3 is TGTGCCATCGCCAAAACTGGAAACACCATATATTTT.

V usage is TRBV19 and J usage is TRBJ2-1, with 8 positions matching TRBD2. Trimming removed 5 bases from V and 10 bases from J; junction bases left unmatched: 13. The V gene's germline CDR1 is LNHDA and CDR2 SQIVND (reference sequence). This CDR3 is 15 amino acids long. The CDR3 DNA reads as TGTGCCAGTAGTTTACGGGGGGGATTCGGTAAGGAGCAGTTCTTC. Encoded protein: CASSLRGGFGKEQFF.

At least ten counts were recorded for this clonotype. The chain has TRBV7-9 and TRBJ1-2; D not certain. Deletions cut 1 base from V and 8 bases from J, with 14 bases between. This CDR3 has 14 residues. Germline-derived CDR1 and CDR2 are SEHNR and FQNEAQ (reference sequence). CDR3 coding DNA: TGTGCCAGCAGCTTAGGCAAGACGGGGAAAGGCTACACCTTC. Translated: CASSLGKTGKGYTF.

There are many counts of this clonotype. The rearrangement joins TRBV19 to TRBJ1-1, with 10 bases fitting TRBD1. The germline gives CDR1 LNHDA, CDR2 SQIVND (reference sequence). The CDR3 covers 14 residues. V was clipped by 6 bases and J by 6 bases; unmatched bases: 7. The CDR3 DNA follows: TGTGCCAGTAGCACGGGACAGGGGACTGCTGAAGCTTTCTTT. Protein sequence: CASSTGQGTAEAFF.

This clonotype was observed a handful of times. This chain joins TRBV27 and TRBJ2-6; the D is unclear. V lost 4 bases and J lost 5, with 24 bases in between. Germline V CDR1 and CDR2: MNHEY, SMNVEV (reference sequence). The CDR3 spans 19 residues. The CDR3 DNA is TGTGCCAGCAGTTCCCTCCTGTCGACTTCTCTGGGTTGGGCCAACGTCCTGACTTTC. It codes for CASSSLLSTSLGWANVLTF.

The chain has TRBV12-3 or TRBV12-4 and TRBJ2-2; no firm D call. The CDR3 extends over 15 amino acids. Trimming shortened V by 3 bases and J by 2 bases, and 10 bases separated the two germline ends. This chain's CDR3 is CASSFFLPNTGELFF. CDR3 nucleotides: TGTGCCAGCAGTTTTTTCCTCCCTAACACCGGGGAGCTGTTTTTT.

This clonotype was seen at least ten times. The genes are TRBV20-1 and TRBJ2-5, with D perhaps matching TRBD2 (6 bases). Trimming left V 3 bases short and J 5 bases short, with 13 bases between. Looked up from germline, CDR1 is DFQATT and CDR2 is SNEGSKA (reference sequence). This CDR3 has 13 residues. The CDR3 loop is CSARGGVAETQYF. DNA for the CDR3: TGCAGTGCTAGGGGGGGAGTTGCGGAGACCCAGTACTTC.

Details on this clonotype: Given a much more abundant clone one base away, this may be a read error. The rearrangement joins TRBV7-2 to TRBJ2-1; 8 bases match TRBD1. Germline CDR1 reads SGHTA; CDR2 reads FQGNSA. The CDR3 contains 16 residues. CDR3 coding DNA: TGTGCCGGCAGCTCCGGCGGGCAGGGGGCACGGAATGAGCAGTTCTTC. It codes for CAGSSGGQGARNEQFF.

This clonotype was seen repeatedly, ten times or more. The rearrangement joins TRBV3-1 to TRBJ1-3; a possible D gene is TRBD1 (5 bases). The germline gives CDR1 LGHDT, CDR2 YNNKEL (reference sequence). This CDR3 comprises 20 residues. Trimming removed 0 bases from V and 0 bases from J, with 21 bases in between. The CDR3 DNA reads as TGTGCCAGCAGCCAAGATCTTGGGACCTTTACGATCACCTCTGGAAACACCATATATTTT. As protein: CASSQDLGTFTITSGNTIYF.

In its sample, this clonotype was seen many times. The V gene is TRBV18, the J gene TRBJ2-7; a possible D gene is TRBD2 (5 bases). The CDR3 has 14 residues. The germline V and J ends were trimmed by 1 base and 2 bases, with 9 bases remaining between them. Germline V lookup: CDR1 KGHSH, CDR2 LQKENI. CDR3 amino acids: CASSPQRETYEQYF. DNA of the CDR3: TGTGCCAGCTCACCACAGAGGGAAACCTACGAGCAGTACTTC. Full variable domain (remainder filled in from reference TRBV18 and TRBJ2-7): NAGVMQNPRHLVRRRGQEARLRCSPMKGHSHVYWYRQLPEEGLKFMVYLQKENIIDESGMPKERFSAEFPKEGPSILRIQQVVRGDSAAYFCASSPQRETYEQYFGPGTRLTVT.

There are many counts of this clonotype. The chain uses TRBV2 and TRBJ2-2; D is undetermined. This CDR3 is built from 15 residues. CDR1 is SNHLY, CDR2 FYNNEI, per germline. V was pared by 3 bases and J by 4 bases, with 12 bases between. The chain's CDR3 is CASSETSIGTGELFF. CDR3 in DNA: TGTGCCAGCAGTGAGACATCTATCGGCACCGGGGAGCTGTTTTTT.

This clonotype was counted many times. The chain carries TRBV11-2 and TRBJ1-4; D gene ambiguous. Germline CDR1 reads SGHAT; CDR2 reads FQNNGV. V dropped 3 bases and J dropped 6 bases, with 5 bases sitting between them. CDR3 length equals 12 residues. The chain's CDR3 is CASSLSDEKLFF. In DNA form, the CDR3 reads TGTGCCAGCAGCTTGAGTGATGAAAAACTGTTTTTT.

This clonotype showed up many times. V gene TRBV28 combines with J gene TRBJ2-3, with 10 bases identical to TRBD2. Germline trimming cut 3 bases from V and 4 bases from J; bases unmatched to any gene: 10. Germline assignment: CDR1 MDHEN and CDR2 SYDVKM. The CDR3 loop spans 17 amino acids. This CDR3 is CASSLASGGSLADTQYF. In DNA, the CDR3 is TGTGCCAGCAGTTTGGCTAGCGGGGGAAGTTTGGCAGATACGCAGTATTTT. Full variable domain (outside the CDR3, taken from reference TRBV28 and TRBJ2-3): DVKVTQSSRYLVKRTGEKVFLECVQDMDHENMFWYRQDPGLGLRLIYFSYDVKMKEKGDIPEGYSVSREKKERFSLILESASTNQTSMYLCASSLASGGSLADTQYFGPGTRLTVL.

This clonotype was counted ten times or more. The rearrangement links TRBV2 to TRBJ2-1, with D hard to call. CDR3 size: 12 residues. The germline CDR1 and CDR2 sequences are SNHLY and FYNNEI. The V gene lost 5 bases and the J gene lost 9 bases, with 11 bases spanning the gap. DNA for the CDR3: TGTGCCAGCAGTCAAATGGTTAGTGAGCAGTTCTTC. It codes for CASSQMVSEQFF.

Concerning this clonotype itself: Because the CDR3 is missing its conserved closing phenylalanine or tryptophan, this is likely a read error. The genes are TRBV27 and TRBJ2-3, with a possible D match to TRBD2 (6 bases). This CDR3 contains 14 residues. The V end was cut by 7 bases, the J end by 5 bases, with 16 bases between. The germline gives CDR1 MNHEY, CDR2 SMNVEV (reference sequence). CDR3 in amino acids: CASKIVLAGDTQYL. DNA for the CDR3: TGTGCCAGCAAGATCGTACTAGCAGGAGATACGCAGTATCTT.

This clonotype turned up a few times. The rearrangement uses TRBV2 and TRBJ1-5; 8 bases match TRBD1. Germline trimming cut 3 bases from V and 4 bases from J; bases unmatched to any gene: 5. CDR1 SNHLY and CDR2 FYNNEI come from the germline V gene. CDR3 length: 15 amino acids. Here the CDR3 DNA reads TGTGCCAGCAGTGACCAACAGGGGGTTAATCAGCCCCAGCATTTT. This sequence encodes CASSDQQGVNQPQHF.

This clonotype was recorded many times. V is TRBV20-1 and J is TRBJ2-2, with D possibly TRBD1 on 6 matching bases. This CDR3 contains 14 residues. Germline loops: CDR1 DFQATT, CDR2 SNEGSKA (reference sequence). Deletions cut 2 bases from V and 1 base from J, with 8 bases between. This CDR3 is CSARTGQNTGELFF. Here the CDR3 DNA reads TGCAGTGCTAGAACGGGACAGAACACCGGGGAGCTGTTTTTT.

As for this clonotype: One end of the junction fails to match germline, which may point to a read error. The rearrangement joins TRBV4-2 to TRBJ1-2; D is unclear. The CDR3 loop spans 16 amino acids. CDR1 LGHNA and CDR2 YNFKEQ come from the germline V gene. The chain's CDR3 is CTSSQDYSHANYGYTF. In nucleotides, the CDR3 is TGTACCAGCAGCCAAGACTACAGCCACGCTAACTATGGCTACACCTTC.

This clonotype was counted at least ten times. The genes are TRBV2 and TRBJ1-1; D not certain. V was shortened by 0 bases and J by 4 bases, with 9 bases between the two germline ends. Germline values: CDR1 SNHLY, CDR2 FYNNEI. The CDR3 loop spans 14 amino acids. Here the CDR3 reads CASSEALVLTEAFF. The CDR3 DNA reads as TGTGCCAGCAGTGAAGCGCTTGTACTCACTGAAGCTTTCTTT.

This clonotype came up a few times. A much larger clone differs from this one at a single base, so this may be a read error. J is TRBJ2-1 and V is TRBV2; D remains ambiguous. Germline values: CDR1 SNHLY, CDR2 FYNNEI. This CDR3 contains 12 residues. CDR3 in amino acids: CASSFGDNERFF. In DNA, the CDR3 is TGTGCCAGCTCGTTCGGAGACAATGAGCGGTTCTTC.